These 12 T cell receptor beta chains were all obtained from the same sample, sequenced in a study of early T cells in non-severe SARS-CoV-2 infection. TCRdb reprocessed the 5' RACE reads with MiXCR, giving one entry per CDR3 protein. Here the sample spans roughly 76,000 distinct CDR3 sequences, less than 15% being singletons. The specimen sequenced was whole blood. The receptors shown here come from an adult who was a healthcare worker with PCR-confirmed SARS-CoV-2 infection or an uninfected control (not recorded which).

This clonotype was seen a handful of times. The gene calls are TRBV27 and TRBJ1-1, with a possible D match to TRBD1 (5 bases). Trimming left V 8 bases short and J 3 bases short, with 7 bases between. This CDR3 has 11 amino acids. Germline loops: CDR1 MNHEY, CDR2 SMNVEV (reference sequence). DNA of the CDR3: TGTGCCAGCGGGACCCACACTGAAGCTTTCTTT. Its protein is CASGTHTEAFF.

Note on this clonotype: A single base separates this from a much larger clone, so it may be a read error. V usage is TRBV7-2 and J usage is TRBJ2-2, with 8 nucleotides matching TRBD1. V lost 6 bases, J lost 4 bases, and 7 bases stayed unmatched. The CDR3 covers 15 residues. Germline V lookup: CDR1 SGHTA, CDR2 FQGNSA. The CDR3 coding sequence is TGTGCCAGCAGTACCACAGGGGGATGCACCGGGGAGCTGTTTTTT. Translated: CASSTTGGCTGELFF.

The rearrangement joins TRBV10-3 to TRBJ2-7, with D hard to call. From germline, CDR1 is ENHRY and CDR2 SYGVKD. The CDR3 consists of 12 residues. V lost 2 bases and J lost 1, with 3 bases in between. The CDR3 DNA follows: TGTGCCATCAGTGAGCAGTCCTACGAGCAGTACTTC. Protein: CAISEQSYEQYF.

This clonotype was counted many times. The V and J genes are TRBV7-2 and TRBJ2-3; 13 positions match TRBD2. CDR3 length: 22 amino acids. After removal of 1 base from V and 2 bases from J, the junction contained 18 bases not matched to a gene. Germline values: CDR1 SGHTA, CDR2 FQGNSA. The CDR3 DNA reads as TGTGCCAGCAGCTTAGACGGGCAGACTAGCGGGAGGTGGTACCTAAACACAGATACGCAGTATTTT. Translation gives CASSLDGQTSGRWYLNTDTQYF. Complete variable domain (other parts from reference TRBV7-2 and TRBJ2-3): GAGVSQSPSNKVTEKGKDVELRCDPISGHTALYWYRQSLGQGLEFLIYFQGNSAPDKSGLPSDRFSAERTGGSVSTLTIQRTQQEDSAVYLCASSLDGQTSGRWYLNTDTQYFGPGTRLTVL.

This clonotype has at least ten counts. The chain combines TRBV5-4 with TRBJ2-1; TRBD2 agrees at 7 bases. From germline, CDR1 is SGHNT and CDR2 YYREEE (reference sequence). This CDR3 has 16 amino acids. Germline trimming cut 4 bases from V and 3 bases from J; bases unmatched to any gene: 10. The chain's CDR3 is CASSPVAGGFYNEQFF. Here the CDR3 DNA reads TGTGCCAGCAGCCCGGTAGCGGGTGGATTCTACAATGAGCAGTTCTTC.

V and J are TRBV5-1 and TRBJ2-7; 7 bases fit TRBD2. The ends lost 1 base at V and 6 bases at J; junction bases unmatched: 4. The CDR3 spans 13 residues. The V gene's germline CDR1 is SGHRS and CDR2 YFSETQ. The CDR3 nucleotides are TGCGCCAGCAGCTTGCGTCCGGGGGGCGAGCAGTACTTC. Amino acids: CASSLRPGGEQYF.

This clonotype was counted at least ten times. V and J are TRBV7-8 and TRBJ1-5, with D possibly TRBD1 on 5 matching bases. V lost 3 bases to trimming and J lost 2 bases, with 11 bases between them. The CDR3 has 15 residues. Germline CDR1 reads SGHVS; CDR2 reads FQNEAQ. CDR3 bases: TGTGCCAGCAGCTTTAGGGGTGGGGGCAATCAGCCCCAGCATTTT. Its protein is CASSFRGGGNQPQHF.

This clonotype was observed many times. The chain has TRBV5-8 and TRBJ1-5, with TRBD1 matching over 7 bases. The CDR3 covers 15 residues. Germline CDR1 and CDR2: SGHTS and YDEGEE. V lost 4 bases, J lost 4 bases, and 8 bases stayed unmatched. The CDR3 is CASSRQGQTNQPQHF. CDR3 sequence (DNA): TGTGCCAGCAGCCGACAGGGACAGACAAATCAGCCCCAGCATTTT.

This CDR3 reads CASSSNPAGGVETQYF. As DNA, the CDR3 is TGTGCCAGCAGTTCCAACCCAGCGGGAGGGGTAGAGACCCAGTACTTC. The chain couples TRBV27 to TRBJ2-5; 10 nucleotides agree with TRBD2. V shed 4 bases and J 4 bases; nucleotides not matched to a gene: 9. The CDR3 spans 16 residues. The germline CDR1 and CDR2 sequences are MNHEY and SMNVEV (reference sequence).

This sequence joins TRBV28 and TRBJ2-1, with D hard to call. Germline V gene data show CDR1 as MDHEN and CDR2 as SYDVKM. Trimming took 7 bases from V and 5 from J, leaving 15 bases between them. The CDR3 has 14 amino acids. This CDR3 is CASTLLGINNEQFF. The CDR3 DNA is TGTGCCAGCACATTGCTAGGGATTAACAATGAGCAGTTCTTC.

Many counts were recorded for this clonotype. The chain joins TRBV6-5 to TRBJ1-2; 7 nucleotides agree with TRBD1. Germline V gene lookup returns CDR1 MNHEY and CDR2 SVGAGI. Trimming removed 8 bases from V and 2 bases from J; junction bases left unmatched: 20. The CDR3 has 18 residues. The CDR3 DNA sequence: TGTGCCAGCGGCGGAGTGGGAGCTGGGGACAGCGTCAACTATGGCTACACCTTC. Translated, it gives CASGGVGAGDSVNYGYTF.

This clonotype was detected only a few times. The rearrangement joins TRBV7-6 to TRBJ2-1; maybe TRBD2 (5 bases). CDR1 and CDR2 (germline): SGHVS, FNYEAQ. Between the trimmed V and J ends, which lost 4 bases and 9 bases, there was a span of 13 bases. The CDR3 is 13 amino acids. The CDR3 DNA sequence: TGTGCCAGCAGCTCGACGCGGACTGCTGAGCAGTTCTTC. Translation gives CASSSTRTAEQFF.